This T cell receptor beta chain comes out of a study of early stage breast cancer tumors. Across the study: Of some 15 invasive breast tumors, twelve were hormone receptor-positive, HER2-negative. General study points: Compared with adjacent normal breast, tumors showed approximately 2.5-fold denser, more clonal T cells. Enriched TCRB sequences shared across patients were mostly commonly generated sequences.

Repertoires were generated with immunoSEQ multiplex PCR, while TCRdb's copy carries only in-frame clones and drops some. The table lists more than 65,000 clones, around 80% of them singletons. In the case of this clone: Its specificity is unknown.

Trimming cost V 1 base and J 6 bases; bases outside gene matches: 5. The CDR3 spans 16 residues. Germline V CDR1 and CDR2: SNHLY, FYNNEI. The chain is built from TRBV2 and TRBJ2-1, with 11 bases fitting TRBD2. The sequencing sample was made of blood. The clonotype comes from a person in their forties with breast cancer. CDR3 amino acids: CASSEGGLADSNEQFF. CDR3 nucleotide sequence: TGTGCCAGCAGTGAAGGGGGACTAGCGGACTCCAATGAGCAGTTCTTC.